The clone carrying this T cell receptor (beta chain) was found many times. What it binds is not known. This entry belongs to a study of molecular identifiers for immune sequencing clone quantification. Study-wide points: Even with some 960,000 naive cells present, spiked Jurkat TCR RNA from one cell was reportedly detectable.

Naive CD8 sequencing libraries were generated from around 18,000 to 910,000 sorted cells, with 10%, 30% or 50% RNA as input. One entry per CDR3 protein results from TCRdb running MiXCR on the PCR reads. The repertoire holds 300,000 to 400,000 distinct CDR3 sequences, with 20% to 25% as singletons. CDR1 is SGDLS and CDR2 is YYNGEE in the germline V gene. With 4 bases removed from V and 4 bases from J, the gap between germline ends came to 18 bases. The CDR3 runs 15 residues. V and J are TRBV9 and TRBJ2-7; no clear D gene. This TCR was recovered from a human donor in good health. Some libraries in this study had Jurkat cell RNA spiked in. The source material was naive CD8+ T cells from blood, with Jurkat cell RNA spiked in. The subset is: FACS-sorted CD8+CD4-CCR7+CD45RA+ naive T cells. CDR3 nucleotide sequence: TGTGCCAGCAGCCCGGTCCCCACTCCCCTTTACGAGCAGTACTTC. Translation gives CASSPVPTPLYEQYF.